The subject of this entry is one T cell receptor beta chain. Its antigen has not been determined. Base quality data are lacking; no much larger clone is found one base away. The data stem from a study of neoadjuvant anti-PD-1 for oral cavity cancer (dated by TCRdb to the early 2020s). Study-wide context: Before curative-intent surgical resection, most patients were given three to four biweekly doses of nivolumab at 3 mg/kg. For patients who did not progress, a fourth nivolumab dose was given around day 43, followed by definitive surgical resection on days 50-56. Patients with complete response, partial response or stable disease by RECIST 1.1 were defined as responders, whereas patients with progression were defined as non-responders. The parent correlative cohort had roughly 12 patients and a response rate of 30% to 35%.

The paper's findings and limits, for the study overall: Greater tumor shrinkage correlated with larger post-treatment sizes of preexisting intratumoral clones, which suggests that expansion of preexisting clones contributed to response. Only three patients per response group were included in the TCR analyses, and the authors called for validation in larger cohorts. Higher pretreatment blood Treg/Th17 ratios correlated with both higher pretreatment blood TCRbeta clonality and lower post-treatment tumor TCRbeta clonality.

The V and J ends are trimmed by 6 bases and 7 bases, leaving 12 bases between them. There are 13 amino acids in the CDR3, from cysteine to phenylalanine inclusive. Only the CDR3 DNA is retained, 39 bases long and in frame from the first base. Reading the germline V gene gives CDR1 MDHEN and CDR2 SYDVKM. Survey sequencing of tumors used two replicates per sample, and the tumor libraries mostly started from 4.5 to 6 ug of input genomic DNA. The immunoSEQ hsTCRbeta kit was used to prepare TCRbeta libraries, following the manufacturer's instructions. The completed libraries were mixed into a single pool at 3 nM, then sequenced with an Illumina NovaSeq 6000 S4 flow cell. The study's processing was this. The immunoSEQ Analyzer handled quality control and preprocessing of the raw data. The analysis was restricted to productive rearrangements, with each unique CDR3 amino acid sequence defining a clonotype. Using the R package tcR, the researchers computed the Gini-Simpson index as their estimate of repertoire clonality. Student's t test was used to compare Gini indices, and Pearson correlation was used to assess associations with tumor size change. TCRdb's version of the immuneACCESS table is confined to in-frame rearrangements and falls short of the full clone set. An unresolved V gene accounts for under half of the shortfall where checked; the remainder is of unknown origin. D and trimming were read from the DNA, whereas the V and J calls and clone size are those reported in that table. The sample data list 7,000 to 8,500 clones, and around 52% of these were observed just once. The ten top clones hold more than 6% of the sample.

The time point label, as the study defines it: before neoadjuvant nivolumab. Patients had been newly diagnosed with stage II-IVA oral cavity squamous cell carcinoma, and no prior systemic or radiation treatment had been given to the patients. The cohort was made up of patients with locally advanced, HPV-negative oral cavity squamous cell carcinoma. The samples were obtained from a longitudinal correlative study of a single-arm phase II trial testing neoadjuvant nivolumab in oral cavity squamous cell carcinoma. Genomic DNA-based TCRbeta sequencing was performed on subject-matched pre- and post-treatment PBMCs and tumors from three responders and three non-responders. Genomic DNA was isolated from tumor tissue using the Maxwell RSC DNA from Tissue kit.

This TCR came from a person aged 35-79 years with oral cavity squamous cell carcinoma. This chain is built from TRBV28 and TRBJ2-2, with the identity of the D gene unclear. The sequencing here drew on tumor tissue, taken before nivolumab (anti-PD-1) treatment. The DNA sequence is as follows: TGTGCCAGCAGCGTTACATCCCACGGGGAGCTGTTTTTT. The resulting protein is CASSVTSHGELFF.